A selection of T cell receptor beta chains follows, all from one sample in a study of blood T cell repertoires in COVID-19. The protocol was immunoSEQ multiplex PCR, while the TCRdb copy is restricted to in-frame clones and leaves out a portion. Among 200,000 to 250,000 clones listed, approximately 79% were seen once. Sequencing input: peripheral blood. The source is a woman aged 40 to 50 with active or convalescent COVID-19. The CDR3 runs from the conserved cysteine through the conserved F or W. D genes are given only for firm matches. Not every row has a clone size; where given, it reads once, few, many or a size class.

TRBD1 | TRBJ1-1 | - | TRBV5-4 | CASSSSRDRVQNTEAFF | TGTGCCAGCAGCTCGTCCCGGGACAGGGTTCAGAACACTGAAGCTTTCTTT
TRBD1 | TRBJ1-1 | - | TRBV5-1 | CASSPPGQGTEAFF | TGCGCCAGCAGCCCACCGGGACAGGGCACTGAAGCTTTCTTT
- | TRBJ2-2 | few | TRBV12-3/TRBV12-4 | CASREGGPWELFF | TGTGCCAGCAGAGAGGGGGGGCCATGGGAGCTGTTTTTT
- | TRBJ1-1 | - | TRBV10-3 | CAIRDMNTEAFF | TGTGCCATCAGGGACATGAACACTGAAGCTTTCTTT
- | TRBJ1-1 | - | TRBV2 | CASRGGVSQTEAFF | TGTGCCAGCAGAGGGGGGGTGTCCCAAACTGAAGCTTTCTTT
- | TRBJ2-5 | - | TRBV28 | CASSFGRGPRQETQYF | TGTGCCAGCAGTTTTGGAAGGGGCCCTCGACAAGAGACCCAGTACTTC
- | TRBJ1-2 | - | TRBV19 | CASSIGSGGGYTF | TGTGCCAGTAGTATAGGATCCGGAGGCGGCTACACCTTC
- | TRBJ2-5 | - | TRBV11-2 | CASSLVPGTLYQETQYF | TGTGCCAGCAGCTTAGTCCCCGGGACTTTGTACCAAGAGACCCAGTACTTC
TRBD1 | TRBJ2-1 | - | TRBV28 | CASSLSDRGSNEQFF | TGTGCCAGCAGTTTATCCGACAGGGGATCCAATGAGCAGTTCTTC
- | TRBJ2-3 | - | TRBV11-2 | CASTPRRSGQNTQYF | TGTGCCAGCACGCCAAGGCGCAGCGGGCAGAATACGCAGTATTTT
- | TRBJ1-1 | - | TRBV5-1 | CASSLDGGRTEAFF | TGCGCCAGCAGCTTGGATGGGGGGAGAACTGAAGCTTTCTTT
- | TRBJ1-1 | - | TRBV2 | CASRPFRVGNTEAFF | TGTGCCAGCAGACCCTTCAGGGTTGGGAACACTGAAGCTTTCTTT
- | TRBJ2-1 | once | TRBV9 | CASSKDVQGSYNEQFF | TGTGCCAGCAGCAAAGACGTCCAGGGCTCCTACAATGAGCAGTTCTTC
TRBD1 | TRBJ2-2 | - | TRBV25-1 | CASSERTGNPGELFF | TGTGCCAGCAGTGAAAGGACAGGGAACCCCGGGGAGCTGTTTTTT
TRBD2 | TRBJ2-3 | few | TRBV5-6 | CASSIAGYTDTQYF | TGTGCCAGCAGCATAGCGGGGTACACAGATACGCAGTATTTT
- | TRBJ1-1 | - | TRBV5-1 | CASSLVFGQPTEAFF | TGCGCCAGCAGCTTGGTTTTTGGGCAGCCCACTGAAGCTTTCTTT
- | TRBJ1-2 | - | TRBV30 | CAWSEGPGYGYTF | TGTGCCTGGAGTGAGGGCCCAGGGTATGGCTACACCTTC
- | TRBJ1-3 | - | TRBV6-6 | CASSPRGGASGNTIYF | TGTGCCAGCAGCCCGAGGGGAGGGGCCTCTGGAAACACCATATATTTT
- | TRBJ1-4 | - | TRBV7-9 | CASSLEKRGLFF | TGTGCCAGCAGCTTAGAAAAACGAGGGCTGTTTTTT